Shown below are 32 T cell receptor beta chains from a single sample sequenced in a study of shared clonotypes between healthy human individuals. Generated by immunoSEQ multiplex PCR, the TCRdb table keeps only in-frame clones and is missing some. The repertoire has around 700,000 clones, roughly 78% of them found once; the top ten carry approximately 1.8%. The sample comprised memory CD4+ T cells sorted from blood. The subset is: CD45RA-negative fraction. Receptor source: a woman aged 25 to 39 in good health.

The J gene is TRBJ2-5, the V gene TRBV27; TRBD1 aligns across 10 bases. Germline V CDR1 and CDR2: MNHEY, SMNVEV (reference sequence). The CDR3 is made up of 15 amino acids. V lost 6 bases, J lost 4 bases, and 8 bases stayed unmatched. The CDR3 spells CASRSGQGVAETQYF. The CDR3, as DNA: TGTGCCAGCAGGTCTGGACAGGGGGTTGCAGAGACCCAGTACTTC.

Of note for this clone: Other DNA sequences from this sample encode an identical CDR3 as well. V usage is TRBV28 and J usage is TRBJ2-7; D is ambiguous. V lost 4 bases and J lost 3, with 4 bases in between. The CDR3 consists of 11 residues. Germline CDR1 and CDR2: MDHEN and SYDVKM. Here the CDR3 reads CASSSSYEQYF. CDR3 DNA sequence: TGTGCCAGCAGTTCGAGCTACGAGCAGTACTTC. Variable domain in full (rest from reference TRBV28 and TRBJ2-7): DVKVTQSSRYLVKRTGEKVFLECVQDMDHENMFWYRQDPGLGLRLIYFSYDVKMKEKGDIPEGYSVSREKKERFSLILESASTNQTSMYLCASSSSYEQYFGPGTRLTVT.

The V gene is TRBV6-6, the J gene TRBJ2-7; 14 nucleotides line up with TRBD2. The J segment lost 6 bases and the V segment lost 5 bases, leaving 6 bases of the junction unmatched. CDR1 is MNHNY, CDR2 SVGAGI, per germline (reference sequence). This CDR3 region has 15 residues. The CDR3 sequence: CASSHGTSGSREQYF. CDR3 DNA: TGTGCCAGCAGTCACGGGACTAGCGGGAGTCGCGAGCAGTACTTC.

This clone was detected only once. The genes are TRBV2 and TRBJ2-4, with D unclear. The V gene's germline CDR1 is SNHLY and CDR2 FYNNEI. The CDR3 has 12 amino acids. Trimming stripped 8 bases from V and 2 bases from J, with 7 bases between. CDR3 DNA sequence: TGTGCCAGCGGGATGTCCAAAAACATTCAGTACTTC. It yields the protein CASGMSKNIQYF.

This chain connects TRBV28 to TRBJ2-1, with D hard to call. With 5 bases removed from V and 0 bases from J, the gap between germline ends came to 20 bases. The CDR3 covers 18 residues. Per germline, CDR1 MDHEN and CDR2 SYDVKM. CDR3 loop: CASSGPIRRMSSYNEQFF. The CDR3 nucleotides read TGTGCCAGCAGTGGCCCTATCAGGCGGATGAGCTCCTACAATGAGCAGTTCTTC. The full variable domain, rest sourced from reference TRBV28 and TRBJ2-1, is DVKVTQSSRYLVKRTGEKVFLECVQDMDHENMFWYRQDPGLGLRLIYFSYDVKMKEKGDIPEGYSVSREKKERFSLILESASTNQTSMYLCASSGPIRRMSSYNEQFFGPGTRLTVL.

This clone was recorded a few times. The chain is built from TRBV19 and TRBJ2-1, with 13 bases matching TRBD2. Germline values: CDR1 LNHDA, CDR2 SQIVND (reference sequence). The trim removed 4 bases at V and 7 bases at J, leaving 4 bases unmatched. The length of the CDR3 is 15 residues. The CDR3, as DNA: TGTGCCAGTAGTACCGGGACTAGCGGGAAGAATGAGCAGTTCTTC. The encoded protein is CASSTGTSGKNEQFF.

J is TRBJ2-7 and V is TRBV7-9; D is ambiguous. V was shortened by 5 bases and J by 4 bases, with 9 bases between the two germline ends. Germline V gene lookup returns CDR1 SEHNR and CDR2 FQNEAQ (reference sequence). This CDR3 has 12 amino acids. In nucleotides, the CDR3 is TGTGCCAGCAGCAACATCCGTTACGAGCAGTACTTC. It encodes CASSNIRYEQYF.

The V gene is TRBV18, the J gene TRBJ1-1, with TRBD1 as a possible D gene (5 bases). Per the germline V gene, CDR1 is KGHSH and CDR2 is LQKENI. V was pared by 0 bases and J by 4 bases, with 12 bases between. This CDR3 is 15 amino acids long. The CDR3 spells CASSPPSRGGTEAFF. DNA for the CDR3: TGTGCCAGCTCACCACCGAGCCGGGGGGGCACTGAAGCTTTCTTT.

The rearrangement joins TRBV5-5 to TRBJ1-5; D might be TRBD1 (5 bases). This CDR3 contains 17 residues. Germline V gene sequence: CDR1 SGHKS, CDR2 YYEKEE (reference sequence). Trimming left V 3 bases short and J 4 bases short, with 20 bases between. This chain's CDR3 is CASSWGLLPRNNQPQHF. CDR3 DNA sequence: TGTGCCAGCAGCTGGGGACTGCTCCCCCGCAATAATCAGCCCCAGCATTTT.

The gene calls are TRBV18 and TRBJ2-7, with unresolved D. This CDR3 contains 14 residues. The germline V gene has CDR1 KGHSH and CDR2 LQKENI. The ends were cut back, 3 bases at V and 5 bases at J, with 14 bases in the middle. The CDR3: CASSPIESTHEQYF. CDR3 DNA sequence: TGTGCCAGCTCACCCATAGAAAGTACCCACGAGCAGTACTTC.

The gene calls are TRBV5-1 and TRBJ2-5, with D maybe TRBD2 (6 bases). The length of the CDR3 is 14 residues. In germline, CDR1 is SGHRS, CDR2 YFSETQ. V lost 4 bases, J lost 4 bases, and 14 bases lay in between. The CDR3 bases are TGCGCCAGCAGCCCGCCCGGGGGTGGAGAGACCCAGTACTTC. Translated, it gives CASSPPGGGETQYF.

The rearrangement joins TRBV6-5 to TRBJ2-1; D not resolved. V lost 2 bases and J 6 bases, leaving 8 bases between the germline ends. Per germline, CDR1 MNHEY and CDR2 SVGAGI. This CDR3 has 13 amino acids. CDR3 in DNA: TGTGCCAGCAGTTACGGGCAGTTCAATGAGCAGTTCTTC. It translates to CASSYGQFNEQFF.

This clone was observed many times. The same CDR3 also results from other DNA sequences found in this sample. CDR3 nucleotides: TGTGCCAGCAGCTTATTAGAGACCCAGTACTTC. It is translated as CASSLLETQYF. The chain combines TRBV11-2 with TRBJ2-5; D call uncertain. This CDR3 is built from 11 residues. CDR1 and CDR2 (germline): SGHAT, FQNNGV. V lost 2 bases and J lost 4, with 2 bases in between.

The chain links TRBV5-5 to TRBJ1-4, with D possibly matching TRBD1 (6 bases). V was shortened by 0 bases and J by 8 bases, with 11 bases between the two germline ends. Germline V gene sequence: CDR1 SGHKS, CDR2 YYEKEE (reference sequence). The CDR3 consists of 14 residues. CDR3 sequence: CASSLVRGAEKLFF. The DNA of the CDR3 is TGTGCCAGCAGCTTGGTGAGGGGGGCGGAAAAACTGTTTTTT.

The CDR3 nucleotides are TGTGCCAGCAGTTTAGGGCCCGCGAACACCGGGGAGCTGTTTTTT. This translates into CASSLGPANTGELFF. The chain has TRBV27 and TRBJ2-2; D unclear. The CDR3 is made up of 15 amino acids. The germline V gene encodes CDR1 MNHEY and CDR2 SMNVEV (reference sequence). Trimming took off 2 bases at V and 0 bases at J, with 7 bases between the two ends.

This clone appeared a single time. The rearrangement links TRBV7-2 to TRBJ1-1; D remains ambiguous. The length of the CDR3 is 13 residues. CDR1 SGHTA and CDR2 FQGNSA come from the germline V gene. V lost 6 bases, J lost 3 bases, and 11 bases lay in between. CDR3 DNA: TGTGCCAGCAGTCCACGGAGGGACACTGAAGCTTTCTTT. Translated, it gives CASSPRRDTEAFF.

This chain connects TRBV27 to TRBJ2-7; D is unclear. Trimming left V 5 bases short and J 1 base short, with 12 bases between. CDR1 and CDR2 from the germline V gene are MNHEY and SMNVEV (reference sequence). This CDR3 has 14 amino acids. CDR3 sequence reads: CASSGFRNSYEQYF. In DNA form, the CDR3 reads TGTGCCAGCAGTGGTTTCCGGAATTCCTACGAGCAGTACTTC.

The chain recombines TRBV28 with TRBJ2-2; the D is unclear. Germline V gene lookup returns CDR1 MDHEN and CDR2 SYDVKM. Deletions cut 6 bases from V and 5 bases from J, with 10 bases between. The CDR3 is 13 amino acids. The DNA of the CDR3 is TGTGCCAGCAGGGGTCTGATGACCGGGGAGCTGTTTTTT. This translates into CASRGLMTGELFF.

In this sample, this clone turned up many times. The chain joins TRBV9 to TRBJ1-1; D uncertain. Germline-derived CDR1 and CDR2 are SGDLS and YYNGEE. The CDR3 loop spans 14 amino acids. V gave up 1 base and J gave up 1 base, with 8 bases separating them. The CDR3 nucleotides are TGTGCCAGCAGCGTAATCGGCGGGAACACTGAAGCTTTCTTT. This sequence encodes CASSVIGGNTEAFF.

The V gene is TRBV27, the J gene TRBJ1-2; 10 nucleotides match TRBD1. The CDR3 is made up of 14 amino acids. Looked up from germline, CDR1 is MNHEY and CDR2 is SMNVEV (reference sequence). V shed 8 bases, J shed 9 bases, and the junction held 12 bases outside the gene matches. CDR3 nucleotides: TGTGCCAGCCAGACGGGACAGGGGTCGGGCAGCTACACCTTC. It encodes CASQTGQGSGSYTF.

The gene calls are TRBV14 and TRBJ1-4; no firm D call. The CDR3 totals 13 residues. The V gene lost 6 bases and the J gene lost 5 bases, with 10 bases spanning the gap. Germline loops: CDR1 SGHDN, CDR2 FVKESK. The CDR3: CASSRLENEKLFF. DNA for the CDR3: TGTGCCAGCAGTAGACTGGAAAATGAAAAACTGTTTTTT.

This chain uses TRBV11-2 with TRBJ2-7; D is possibly TRBD1 (6 bases). This CDR3 comprises 14 residues. Germline values: CDR1 SGHAT, CDR2 FQNNGV. Trimming cost V 3 bases and J 2 bases, with 11 bases left between them. Written as DNA, the CDR3 is TGTGCCAGCAGCTTTTTGGACAGAGCCTACGAGCAGTACTTC. Residues: CASSFLDRAYEQYF.

This clone occurred a few times. The gene calls are TRBV28 and TRBJ1-5; D not resolved. The CDR3 is 12 amino acids. With 6 bases removed from V and 10 bases from J, the gap between germline ends came to 13 bases. Germline CDR1 MDHEN, CDR2 SYDVKM. This CDR3 is CASRTIRDPQHF. CDR3 coding DNA: TGTGCCAGCAGGACCATCCGGGATCCCCAGCATTTT. Drawing the rest from reference TRBV28 and TRBJ1-5, the complete variable domain is DVKVTQSSRYLVKRTGEKVFLECVQDMDHENMFWYRQDPGLGLRLIYFSYDVKMKEKGDIPEGYSVSREKKERFSLILESASTNQTSMYLCASRTIRDPQHFGDGTRLSIL.

Concerning this clone itself: A clone one base away is much larger, so this may be a read error. The identical CDR3 is also encoded by other nucleotide sequences in the sample. This chain links TRBV7-2 with TRBJ1-1, with D hard to call. Germline lookup yields CDR1 SGHTA and CDR2 FQGNSA. The CDR3 is made up of 13 amino acids. V lost 5 bases, J lost 3 bases, and 10 bases lay in between. CDR3 nucleotide sequence: TGTGCCAGCAGCCCTCAACGGGACACTGAAGCTTTCTTT. Protein sequence: CASSPQRDTEAFF.

This clone was found a few times. This chain uses TRBV5-4 with TRBJ1-2; the match to TRBD1 covers 8 bases. V shed 0 bases and J 5 bases; nucleotides not matched to a gene: 3. The CDR3 is 14 amino acids. Germline CDR1 SGHNT, CDR2 YYREEE (reference sequence). The CDR3 nucleotides read TGTGCCAGCAGCTTGGATCAGGGGGCGTATGGCTACACCTTC. Translating gives CASSLDQGAYGYTF.

With respect to this clone: Other nucleotide sequences in the sample specify the same CDR3. The J gene is TRBJ1-5, the V gene TRBV28; D is ambiguous. The CDR3 has 13 residues. The germline V gene has CDR1 MDHEN and CDR2 SYDVKM. The V and J ends lost 3 bases and 3 bases respectively, with 6 bases between them. The CDR3 DNA sequence: TGTGCCAGCAGTTTGTACTCCAATCAGCCCCAGCATTTT. Translation gives CASSLYSNQPQHF.

Comment on this clone: The same CDR3 also results from other DNA sequences found in this sample. This rearrangement joins TRBV2 to TRBJ1-5; TRBD1 is a possible D gene (6 bases). The germline CDR1 and CDR2 sequences are SNHLY and FYNNEI. The CDR3 consists of 14 residues. V was clipped by 8 bases and J by 2 bases, with 13 bases between them. The CDR3: CASGIRQGNQPQHF. In nucleotides, the CDR3 is TGTGCCAGCGGGATCAGACAGGGCAATCAGCCCCAGCATTTT.

The chain combines TRBV4-1 with TRBJ2-7; D is uncertain. This CDR3 has 14 residues. Germline CDR1 and CDR2: MGHRA and YSYEKL. V lost 0 bases and J lost 3, with 9 bases in between. The CDR3 protein is CASSQDDTYYEQYF. The DNA of the CDR3 is TGCGCCAGCAGCCAAGATGACACCTACTACGAGCAGTACTTC.

Worth noting for this clone: Because the CDR3's place on the DNA is in doubt, the DNA is left out and the CDR3 is given as listed by TCRdb. V gene TRBV28 combines with J gene TRBJ1-5. Looked up from germline, CDR1 is MDHEN and CDR2 is SYDVKM. The CDR3 adds up to 13 amino acids, both ends counted. This CDR3 is CASSTSRNQPQHF.

This clone was counted a single time. This rearrangement joins TRBV10-3 to TRBJ2-7; 8 bases are shared with TRBD2. The CDR3 length is 15 residues. Trimming at V came to 11 bases and at J to 3 bases, leaving 15 bases not matched to a gene. Germline V CDR1 and CDR2: ENHRY, SYGVKD. The CDR3 region has the DNA TGTGCCTCTTCCCGGGAAGCGGGAGTCGGCTACGAGCAGTACTTC. Translated, it gives CASSREAGVGYEQYF.

A word on this clone: This sample includes further DNA sequences coding for the same CDR3. This chain links TRBV2 with TRBJ2-3; D is unresolved. The germline V gene encodes CDR1 SNHLY and CDR2 FYNNEI. The CDR3 is 12 amino acids. The ends were cut back, 8 bases at V and 0 bases at J, with 6 bases in the middle. The CDR3 protein is CASSYSTDTQYF. CDR3 DNA: TGTGCCAGCTCTTATAGCACAGATACGCAGTATTTT.

The gene calls are TRBV5-1 and TRBJ2-7; D remains ambiguous. Trimming shortened V by 0 bases and J by 4 bases, and 8 bases separated the two germline ends. The CDR3 runs 13 residues. In germline, CDR1 is SGHRS, CDR2 YFSETQ. For the CDR3, the DNA is TGCGCCAGCAGCTTGGAGGCCAGTTACGAGCAGTACTTC. It encodes CASSLEASYEQYF.